This T cell receptor (beta chain) was captured in a study of blood T cell repertoires in COVID-19. The wider study: PBMCs, B-cell-depleted T cells, or T cells provided the cDNA or gDNA that made up the material.

V lost 5 bases and J 5 bases, leaving 9 bases between the germline ends. The CDR3 runs to 12 residues. CDR1 is ENHRY, CDR2 SYGVKD, per germline. In the source study's methods: Amplification of reference gene primers was used by the study to estimate nucleated cell counts. The assay was immunoSEQ multiplex PCR, and TCRdb's table has in-frame clones only and misses some. That table supplies the V and J calls and clone size; D and trimming were determined from the DNA. Of about 110,000 clones in the sample, over 65% were seen once. This clonotype was sampled from a woman between 40 and 55 years old with acute or convalescent COVID-19. This chain connects TRBV10-3 to TRBJ2-5; unclear D gene. Input material: peripheral blood. The CDR3 region has the DNA TGTGCCATCAGTCTAGATGCGGAGACCCAGTACTTC. It is translated as CAISLDAETQYF.